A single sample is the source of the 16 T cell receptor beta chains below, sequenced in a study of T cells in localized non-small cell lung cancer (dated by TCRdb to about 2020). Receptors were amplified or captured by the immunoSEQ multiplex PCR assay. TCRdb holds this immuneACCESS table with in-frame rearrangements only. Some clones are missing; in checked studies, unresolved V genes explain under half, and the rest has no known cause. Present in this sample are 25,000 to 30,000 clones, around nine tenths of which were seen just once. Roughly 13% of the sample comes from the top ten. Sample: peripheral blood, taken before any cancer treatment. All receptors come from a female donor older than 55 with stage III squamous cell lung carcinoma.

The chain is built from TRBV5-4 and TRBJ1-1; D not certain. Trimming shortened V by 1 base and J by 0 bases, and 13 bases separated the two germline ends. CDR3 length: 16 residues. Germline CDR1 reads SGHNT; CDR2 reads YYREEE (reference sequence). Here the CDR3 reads CASSLNLLRMNTEAFF. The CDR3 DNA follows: TGTGCCAGCAGCTTGAATCTCCTCAGAATGAACACTGAAGCTTTCTTT.

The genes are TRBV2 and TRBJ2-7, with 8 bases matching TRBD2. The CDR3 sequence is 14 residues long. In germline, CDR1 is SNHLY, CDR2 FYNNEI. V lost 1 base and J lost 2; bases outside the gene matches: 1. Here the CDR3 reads CASSEGLAPYEQYF. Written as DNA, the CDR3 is TGTGCCAGCAGTGAAGGACTAGCGCCCTACGAGCAGTACTTC. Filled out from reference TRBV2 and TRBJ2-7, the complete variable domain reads EPEVTQTPSHQVTQMGQEVILRCVPISNHLYFYWYRQILGQKVEFLVSFYNNEISEKSEIFDDQFSVERPDGSNFTLKIRSTKLEDSAMYFCASSEGLAPYEQYFGPGTRLTVT.

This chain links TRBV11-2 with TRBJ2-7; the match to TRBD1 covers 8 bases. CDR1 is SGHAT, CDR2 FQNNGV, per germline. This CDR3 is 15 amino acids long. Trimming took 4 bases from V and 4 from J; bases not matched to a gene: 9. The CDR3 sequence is CASSSRTGRWYEQYF. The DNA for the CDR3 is TGTGCCAGCAGCTCCCGGACAGGGAGATGGTACGAGCAGTACTTC.

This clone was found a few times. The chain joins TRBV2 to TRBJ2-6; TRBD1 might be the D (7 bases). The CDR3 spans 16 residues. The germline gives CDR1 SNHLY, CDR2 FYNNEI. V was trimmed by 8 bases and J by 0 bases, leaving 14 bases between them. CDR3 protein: CASGGTVNSGANVLTF. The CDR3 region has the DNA TGTGCCAGCGGGGGGACAGTTAACTCTGGGGCCAACGTCCTGACTTTC.

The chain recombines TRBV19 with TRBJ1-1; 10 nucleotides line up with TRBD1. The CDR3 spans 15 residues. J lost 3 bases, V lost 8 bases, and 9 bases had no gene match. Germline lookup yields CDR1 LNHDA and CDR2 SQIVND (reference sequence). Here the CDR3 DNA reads TGTGCCAGTCTGGACAGGGGGAGGGCGGACACTGAAGCTTTCTTT. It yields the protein CASLDRGRADTEAFF.

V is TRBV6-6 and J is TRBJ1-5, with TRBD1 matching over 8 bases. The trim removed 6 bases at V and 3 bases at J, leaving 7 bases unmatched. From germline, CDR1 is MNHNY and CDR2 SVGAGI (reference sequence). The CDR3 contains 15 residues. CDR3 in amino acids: CASRTGTGLNQPQHF. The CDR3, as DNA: TGTGCCAGCAGAACCGGGACAGGCCTCAATCAGCCCCAGCATTTT.

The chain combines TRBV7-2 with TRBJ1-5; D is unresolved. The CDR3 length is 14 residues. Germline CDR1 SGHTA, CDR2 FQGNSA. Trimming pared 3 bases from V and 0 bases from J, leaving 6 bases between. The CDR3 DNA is TGTGCCAGCAGCTTGGAATTTAGCAATCAGCCCCAGCATTTT. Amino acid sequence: CASSLEFSNQPQHF.

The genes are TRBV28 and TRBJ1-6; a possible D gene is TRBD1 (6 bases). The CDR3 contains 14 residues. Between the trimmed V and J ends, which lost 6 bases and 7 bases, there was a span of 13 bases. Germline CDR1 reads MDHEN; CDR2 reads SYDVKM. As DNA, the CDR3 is TGTGCCAGCAGACAGGGACCGTACAATTCACCCCTCCACTTT. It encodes CASRQGPYNSPLHF. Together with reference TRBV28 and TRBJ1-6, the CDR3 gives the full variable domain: DVKVTQSSRYLVKRTGEKVFLECVQDMDHENMFWYRQDPGLGLRLIYFSYDVKMKEKGDIPEGYSVSREKKERFSLILESASTNQTSMYLCASRQGPYNSPLHFGNGTRLTVT.

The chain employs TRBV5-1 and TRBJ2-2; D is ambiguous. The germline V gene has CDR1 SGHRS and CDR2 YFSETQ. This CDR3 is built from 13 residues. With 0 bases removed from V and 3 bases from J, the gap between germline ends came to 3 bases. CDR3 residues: CASSLAYTGELFF. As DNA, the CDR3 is TGCGCCAGCAGCTTGGCCTACACCGGGGAGCTGTTTTTT.

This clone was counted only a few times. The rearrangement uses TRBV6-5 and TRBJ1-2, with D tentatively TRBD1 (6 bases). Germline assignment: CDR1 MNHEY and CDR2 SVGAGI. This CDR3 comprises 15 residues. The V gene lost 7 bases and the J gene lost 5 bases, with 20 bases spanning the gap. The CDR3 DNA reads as TGTGCCAGCAAGCGGGACAAATGGGCAGGATATGGCTACACCTTC. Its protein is CASKRDKWAGYGYTF.

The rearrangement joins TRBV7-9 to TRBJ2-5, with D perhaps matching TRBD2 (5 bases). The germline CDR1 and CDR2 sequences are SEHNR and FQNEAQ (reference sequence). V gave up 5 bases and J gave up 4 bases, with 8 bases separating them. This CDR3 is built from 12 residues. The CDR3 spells CASSQEAETQYF. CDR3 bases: TGTGCCAGCAGCCAGGAGGCAGAGACCCAGTACTTC.

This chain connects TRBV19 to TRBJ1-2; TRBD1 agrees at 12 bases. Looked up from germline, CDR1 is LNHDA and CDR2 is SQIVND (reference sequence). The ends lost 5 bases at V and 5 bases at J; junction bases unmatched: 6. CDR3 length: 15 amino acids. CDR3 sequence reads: CASSRDRGREYGYTF. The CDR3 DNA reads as TGTGCCAGTAGTCGGGACAGGGGGCGCGAGTATGGCTACACCTTC.

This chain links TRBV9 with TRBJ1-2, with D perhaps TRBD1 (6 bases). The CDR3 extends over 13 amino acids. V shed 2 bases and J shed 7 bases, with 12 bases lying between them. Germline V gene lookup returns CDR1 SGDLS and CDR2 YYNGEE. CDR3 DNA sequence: TGTGCCAGCAGCGTTCAGGGGCGGGGTGGCTACACCTTC. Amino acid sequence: CASSVQGRGGYTF.

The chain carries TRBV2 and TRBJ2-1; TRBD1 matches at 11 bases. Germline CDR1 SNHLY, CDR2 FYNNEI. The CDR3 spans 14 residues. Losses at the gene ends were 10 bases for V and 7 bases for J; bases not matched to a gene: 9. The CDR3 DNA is TGTGCCACCAGGGGACAGGGGGTTCCAAATGAGCAGTTCTTC. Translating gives CATRGQGVPNEQFF. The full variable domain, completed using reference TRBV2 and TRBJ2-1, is EPEVTQTPSHQVTQMGQEVILRCVPISNHLYFYWYRQILGQKVEFLVSFYNNEISEKSEIFDDQFSVERPDGSNFTLKIRSTKLEDSAMYFCATRGQGVPNEQFFGPGTRLTVL.

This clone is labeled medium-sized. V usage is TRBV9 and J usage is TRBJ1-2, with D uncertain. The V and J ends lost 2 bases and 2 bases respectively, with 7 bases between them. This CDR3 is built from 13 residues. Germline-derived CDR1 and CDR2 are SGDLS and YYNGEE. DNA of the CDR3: TGTGCCAGCAGCGTTACAGAAAACTATGGCTACACCTTC. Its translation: CASSVTENYGYTF.

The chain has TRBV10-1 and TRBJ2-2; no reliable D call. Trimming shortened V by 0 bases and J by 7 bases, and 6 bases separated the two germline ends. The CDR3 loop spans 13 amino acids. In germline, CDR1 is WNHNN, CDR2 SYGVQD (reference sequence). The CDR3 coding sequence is TGCGCCAGCAGTGAGTCGCTCAGCGGGGAGCTGTTTTTT. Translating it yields CASSESLSGELFF.